The clone carrying this T cell receptor (beta chain) has a handful of counts. Its antigen remains unknown. The data stem from a study of T cell responses to AZD1222 COVID-19 vaccine. The overall study: Second doses at about 4 or about 12 weeks were pooled. Findings of the study overall: Mostly white British, mostly female donors; authors suggested clonal diversity may be underestimated. Two doses of AZD1222 preceded a rise in Spike-specific TCR breadth and depth. Only a handful of people who got AZD1222 tested seropositive at baseline.

Trimming stripped 1 base from V and 2 bases from J, with 9 bases between. CDR3 size: 15 residues. Germline-derived CDR1 and CDR2 are MNHNS and SASEGT. Method: immunoSEQ multiplex PCR; TCRdb's copy keeps in-frame clones and lacks some. The table has fewer than 150,000 clones, 89% seen once; the top ten hold about 4.5%. The source is an adult in good health. Sequenced material: peripheral blood, taken on day 0 of AZD1222 vaccination. This sequence joins TRBV6-1 and TRBJ1-5; D ambiguous. The CDR3 sequence: CASSEEVGGNQPQHF. The CDR3 nucleotides are TGTGCCAGCAGTGAAGAGGTAGGAGGCAATCAGCCCCAGCATTTT.